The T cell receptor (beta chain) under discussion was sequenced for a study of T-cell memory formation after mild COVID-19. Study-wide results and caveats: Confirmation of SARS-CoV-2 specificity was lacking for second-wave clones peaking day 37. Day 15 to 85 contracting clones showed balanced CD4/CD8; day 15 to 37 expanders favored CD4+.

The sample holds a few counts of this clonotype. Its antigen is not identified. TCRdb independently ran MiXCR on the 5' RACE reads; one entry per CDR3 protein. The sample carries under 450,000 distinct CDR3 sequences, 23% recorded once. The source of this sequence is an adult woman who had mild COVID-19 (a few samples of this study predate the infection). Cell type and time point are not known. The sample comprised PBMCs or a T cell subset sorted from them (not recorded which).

The DNA of the CDR3 is TGTGCCATCAGTGATACAGTCGGCTATGGCTACACCTTC. It specifies CAISDTVGYGYTF. The genes are TRBV10-3 and TRBJ1-2; D remains unclear. The CDR3 spans 13 residues. The ends were cut back, 3 bases at V and 4 bases at J, with 9 bases in the middle. CDR1 and CDR2 from the germline V gene are ENHRY and SYGVKD.